The rows below give T cell receptor beta chains drawn from one sample of a study of blood T cell repertoires in COVID-19. Assay: immunoSEQ multiplex PCR; the TCRdb copy retains only in-frame clones and omits some. The sample shows more than 250,000 clones, about 90% of them seen only once. The sequenced sample was PBMCs or T cells enriched from blood (not recorded which). The origin of the receptors is a woman younger than 45 who had recovered from COVID-19. Both conserved end residues are part of each CDR3. The D gene is left open where the match is weak. A row's size may be missing; if present it is once, few, many or a size class.

clone_size j_call cdr3_length d_call v_call cdr3_nt cdr3_aa
. TRBJ1-4 14 . TRBV7-9 TGTGCCTTAGAGCCAGGGGCGCTGGTTGAAAAACTGTTTTTT CALEPGALVEKLFF
. TRBJ1-1 17 . TRBV7-8 TGTGCCAGCAGCTTAAGTAGTCGGGGGTTTACAAACACTGAAGCTTTCTTT CASSLSSRGFTNTEAFF
. TRBJ1-2 19 TRBD1 TRBV9 TGTGCCAGCAGCGCGCCCATGGACAGGGTTCCATCCAAGAACTATGGCTACACCTTC CASSAPMDRVPSKNYGYTF
. TRBJ1-1 14 . TRBV2 TGTGCCACCCTCGGTGGGGCACTTAACACTGAAGCTTTCTTT CATLGGALNTEAFF
. TRBJ1-2 15 . TRBV11-2 TGTGCCAGCAGCTTAGCAGGGCCTTTGTACTATGGCTACACCTTC CASSLAGPLYYGYTF
. TRBJ2-7 14 TRBD2 TRBV6-2/TRBV6-3 TGTGCCAGCAGTTTCGTAGCGGGGAGGTACGAGCAGTACTTC CASSFVAGRYEQYF
. TRBJ1-4 15 . TRBV2 TGTGCCAGCAGTGGGGAATCAGGGGCGGCTGAAAAACTGTTTTTT CASSGESGAAEKLFF
. TRBJ2-7 16 TRBD2 TRBV7-2 TGTGCCAGCAGCCCCCAGTGGGGGGGGAGCTCCTACGAGCAGTACTTC CASSPQWGGSSYEQYF
. TRBJ2-3 16 TRBD1 TRBV6-2/TRBV6-3 TGTGCCAGCAGTTACTCGACCGGGACAGCCACAGATACGCAGTATTTT CASSYSTGTATDTQYF
. TRBJ1-1 12 TRBD1 TRBV10-1 TGCGCCAGCAGCGGGGACAGGACGGAAGCTTTCTTT CASSGDRTEAFF
. TRBJ2-3 16 . TRBV28 TGTGCCAGCAGTCTTAGACCGAGAGGGAGCACAGATACGCAGTATTTT CASSLRPRGSTDTQYF
. TRBJ1-1 13 . TRBV2 TGTGCCAGCAGTGGACAGCCGAGGACTGAAGCTTTCTTT CASSGQPRTEAFF
once TRBJ2-5 15 . TRBV7-2 TGTGCCAGCAGCTTAAATGGGCAGGCCCAAGAGACCCAGTACTTC CASSLNGQAQETQYF
. TRBJ2-5 14 . TRBV5-5 TGTGCCAGCAGCTCCGCCAAGGCCGGGGAGACCCAGTACTTC CASSSAKAGETQYF
. TRBJ2-3 15 TRBD2 TRBV9 TGTGCCAGCAGCGCGGAGCGGGGGGGGACCGATACGCAGTATTTT CASSAERGGTDTQYF
. TRBJ2-5 16 TRBD2 TRBV7-9 TGTGCCAGCAGCCCACCGGGGGGACTGTACCAAGAGACCCAGTACTTC CASSPPGGLYQETQYF
once TRBJ1-6 15 . TRBV29-1 TGCAGCGGGCAGGGTAGGGACAACTATAATTCACCCCTCCACTTT CSGQGRDNYNSPLHF
. TRBJ2-3 18 TRBD2 TRBV28 TGTGCCAGCAGTTTATCCTCGACTAGCGGGGCCGACACAGATACGCAGTATTTT CASSLSSTSGADTDTQYF
. TRBJ2-3 15 TRBD2 TRBV5-6 TGTGCCAGCAGCCCAGGACTAGATCCGGCAGATACGCAGTATTTT CASSPGLDPADTQYF
. TRBJ1-2 14 TRBD1 TRBV5-1 TGCGCCAGCAGCTCATCCGGGACAGGGCATGGCTACACCTTC CASSSSGTGHGYTF
. TRBJ2-7 16 TRBD1 TRBV6-2/TRBV6-3 TGTGCCAGCAGTTCCATTACCGACAGGGTGGTCTACGAGCAGTACTTC CASSSITDRVVYEQYF
. TRBJ2-7 13 . TRBV12-5 TGTGCTAGTGGTTTGAGGGGGAGCTACGAGCAGTACTTC CASGLRGSYEQYF
. TRBJ2-7 13 . TRBV28 TGTGCCAGCTTGAAGGGACTTTCCTACGAGCAGTACTTC CASLKGLSYEQYF
. TRBJ2-1 18 TRBD1 TRBV5-1 TGCGCCAGCAGCCTCTCTCCGCTTACAGGGGGCTCCTACAATGAGCAGTTCTTC CASSLSPLTGGSYNEQFF
. TRBJ1-2 14 . TRBV7-2 TGTGCCAGCAGCTTAGAAGGACACGCCTATGGCTACACCTTC CASSLEGHAYGYTF
. TRBJ1-3 11 . TRBV6-5 TGTGCCAGCAGCTCCCACCAGACCATATATTTT CASSSHQTIYF
once TRBJ2-7 14 . TRBV28 TGTGCCAGCAGTTTTAGCGTGGGGGGTCACGAGCAGTACTTC CASSFSVGGHEQYF
. TRBJ1-4 13 . TRBV2 TGTGCCAGCTGCGGGGGTTTGGTAGAAAAACTGTTTTTT CASCGGLVEKLFF
. TRBJ1-1 14 TRBD1 TRBV5-1 TGCGCCAGCAGCTTGGAGGGACAGGGGACCGAAGCTTTCTTT CASSLEGQGTEAFF
. TRBJ1-1 15 . TRBV7-9 TGTGCCAGCAGCGCGCCGGGAAGTGGGATCACTGAAGCTTTCTTT CASSAPGSGITEAFF